A selection of T cell receptor beta chains follows, all from one sample in a study of cytomegalovirus exposure and HLA in healthy donors. Here immunoSEQ multiplex PCR was the method, and the copy in TCRdb shows in-frame clones only, minus some. The sample has fewer than 250,000 clones, 76% seen once; the top ten hold 0.63%. Sequenced material: PBMCs. All receptors come from a man aged 18 to 29 in good health and CMV-seronegative. Both conserved end residues are part of each CDR3. The D gene is left open where the match is weak. Clone size is shown for a subset of rows, as once, few, many or a class of expanded clone.

abundance: -
v_gene: TRBV5-4
j_gene: TRBJ2-7
d_gene: TRBD2
CDR3nt: TGTGCCAGCAGCTTGGGTCACGGCGGGGGATCCTCTTACGAGCAGTACTTC
CDR3aa: CASSLGHGGGSSYEQYF

abundance: -
v_gene: TRBV11-2
j_gene: TRBJ2-7
d_gene: TRBD1
CDR3nt: TGTGCCAGCAGCCAGCAAACCGGGACAGGGGATTACGAGCAGTACTTC
CDR3aa: CASSQQTGTGDYEQYF

abundance: -
v_gene: TRBV28
j_gene: TRBJ1-2
d_gene: -
CDR3nt: TGTGCCAGCAGTTTATACCAGGAGGATGGCTACACCTTC
CDR3aa: CASSLYQEDGYTF

abundance: -
v_gene: TRBV5-1
j_gene: TRBJ2-1
d_gene: TRBD2
CDR3nt: TGCGCCAGCAGCTATTTTAGCGGGAGGGCCGTTAACGATGAGCAGTTCTTC
CDR3aa: CASSYFSGRAVNDEQFF

abundance: once
v_gene: TRBV4-1
j_gene: TRBJ2-1
d_gene: -
CDR3nt: TGCGCCAGCAGCCAAGTCTGGGAGCGGGTTAGGAATGAGCAGTTCTTC
CDR3aa: CASSQVWERVRNEQFF

abundance: -
v_gene: TRBV18
j_gene: TRBJ1-1
d_gene: -
CDR3nt: TGTGCCAGCTCCGACAGTGAGCTCCCGAACACTGAAGCTTTCTTT
CDR3aa: CASSDSELPNTEAFF

abundance: once
v_gene: TRBV16
j_gene: TRBJ1-1
d_gene: TRBD1
CDR3nt: TGTGCCAGCACCCAACGGGGGACAGGGGTGACTGAAGCTTTCTTT
CDR3aa: CASTQRGTGVTEAFF

abundance: -
v_gene: TRBV4-1
j_gene: TRBJ1-1
d_gene: -
CDR3nt: TGCGCCAGCAGCCAAGTTCGTCAGAGCCGCAGGCCTATGAACACTGAAGCTTTCTTT
CDR3aa: CASSQVRQSRRPMNTEAFF

abundance: few
v_gene: TRBV5-4
j_gene: TRBJ1-2
d_gene: -
CDR3nt: TGTGCCAGCAGCTTGGAAGGAAGGAGCTATGGCTACACCTTC
CDR3aa: CASSLEGRSYGYTF

abundance: -
v_gene: TRBV5-1
j_gene: TRBJ1-5
d_gene: TRBD1
CDR3nt: TGCGCCAGCAGCCCTGACAGGGCGCATCAGCCCCAGCATTTT
CDR3aa: CASSPDRAHQPQHF

abundance: -
v_gene: TRBV15
j_gene: TRBJ1-6
d_gene: -
CDR3nt: TGTGCCACCAGCAAAGAGGCAGGGGATAATTCACCCCTCCACTTT
CDR3aa: CATSKEAGDNSPLHF

abundance: -
v_gene: TRBV29-1
j_gene: TRBJ2-3
d_gene: -
CDR3nt: TGCAGCGTTGAACCTATCATTCGTAGACTAGGGTATTTT
CDR3aa: CSVEPIIRRLGYF

abundance: few
v_gene: TRBV30
j_gene: TRBJ2-2
d_gene: -
CDR3nt: TGTGCCTGGAGTGTACAGGCTGGCGGGGAGCTGTTTTTT
CDR3aa: CAWSVQAGGELFF

abundance: once
v_gene: TRBV5-1
j_gene: TRBJ2-7
d_gene: -
CDR3nt: TGCGCCAGCAGCTTACGGGGGTACCACGAGCAGTACTTC
CDR3aa: CASSLRGYHEQYF

abundance: few
v_gene: TRBV7-3
j_gene: TRBJ2-7
d_gene: TRBD2
CDR3nt: TGTGCCAGCAGTTTAAACTCCGGGACTACCCCTTGGGAGCAGTACTTC
CDR3aa: CASSLNSGTTPWEQYF

abundance: -
v_gene: TRBV27
j_gene: TRBJ2-5
d_gene: TRBD1
CDR3nt: TGTGCCAGCAGTTTATTAGGGGGCGAAGCGACCCAGTACTTC
CDR3aa: CASSLLGGEATQYF

abundance: -
v_gene: TRBV6-4
j_gene: TRBJ2-3
d_gene: TRBD1
CDR3nt: TGTGCCAGCAGCCTGACAGGGGACACAGATACGCAGTATTTT
CDR3aa: CASSLTGDTDTQYF

abundance: -
v_gene: TRBV10-3
j_gene: TRBJ2-5
d_gene: TRBD1
CDR3nt: TGTGCCATCAGTGGATCAAGGACAGGGTTCCAAGAGACCCAGTACTTC
CDR3aa: CAISGSRTGFQETQYF